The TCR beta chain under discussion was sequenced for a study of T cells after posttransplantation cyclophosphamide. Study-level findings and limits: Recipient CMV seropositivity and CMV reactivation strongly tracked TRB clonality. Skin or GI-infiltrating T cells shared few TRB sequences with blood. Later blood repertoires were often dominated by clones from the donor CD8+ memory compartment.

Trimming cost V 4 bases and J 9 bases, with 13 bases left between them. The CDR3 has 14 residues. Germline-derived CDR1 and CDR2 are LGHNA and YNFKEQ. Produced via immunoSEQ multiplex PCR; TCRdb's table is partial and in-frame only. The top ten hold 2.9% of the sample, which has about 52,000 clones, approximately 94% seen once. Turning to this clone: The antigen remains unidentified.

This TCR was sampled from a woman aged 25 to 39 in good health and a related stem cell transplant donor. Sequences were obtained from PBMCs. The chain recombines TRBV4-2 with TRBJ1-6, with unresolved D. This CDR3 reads CASSPGEQLSPLHF. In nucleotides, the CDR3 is TGTGCCAGCAGCCCTGGAGAGCAGCTTTCACCCCTCCACTTT.